Listed below are T cell receptor beta chains from one sample, sequenced in a study of blood T cell repertoires in COVID-19. The repertoire was sequenced with immunoSEQ multiplex PCR; TCRdb's copy has only in-frame clones and lacks some. The table shows 150,000 to 200,000 clones, with approximately 86% occurring only once. The sample consisted of peripheral blood. Source of these receptors: a woman older than 75 with acute or convalescent COVID-19. Each CDR3 is given with its conserved first and last residue. Fields, in order: D gene, V gene, J gene, clone size, CDR3 protein, CDR3 DNA. The D gene is left open where the match is weak. Part of the rows lack a size; the others show once, few, many or a class for expanded clones.

d_gene: TRBD2; v_gene: TRBV18; j_gene: TRBJ2-7; abundance: .; CDR3aa: CASSPGSGGTYEQYF; CDR3nt: TGTGCCAGCTCACCAGGGAGCGGGGGAACCTACGAGCAGTACTTC
d_gene: .; v_gene: TRBV9; j_gene: TRBJ1-3; abundance: .; CDR3aa: CASSEAPGGSGNTIYF; CDR3nt: TGTGCCAGCAGCGAGGCCCCGGGGGGGTCCGGAAACACCATATATTTT
d_gene: .; v_gene: TRBV18; j_gene: TRBJ2-7; abundance: .; CDR3aa: CASSPRGAGDEQYF; CDR3nt: TGTGCCAGCTCACCAAGGGGGGCGGGGGACGAGCAGTACTTC
d_gene: TRBD1; v_gene: TRBV3-1/TRBV3-2; j_gene: TRBJ1-6; abundance: few; CDR3aa: CASSQTGAYNSPLHF; CDR3nt: TGTGCCAGCAGCCAAACAGGGGCTTATAATTCACCCCTCCACTTT
d_gene: .; v_gene: TRBV21-1; j_gene: TRBJ2-7; abundance: few; CDR3aa: CASSFLRRGPYEQYF; CDR3nt: TGTGCCAGCAGCTTCCTACGCCGAGGCCCCTACGAGCAGTACTTC
d_gene: .; v_gene: TRBV30; j_gene: TRBJ1-5; abundance: .; CDR3aa: CAWSLQPQHF; CDR3nt: TGTGCCTGGAGTCTTCAGCCCCAGCATTTT
d_gene: .; v_gene: TRBV20-1; j_gene: TRBJ1-1; abundance: few; CDR3aa: CSARVSTEAFF; CDR3nt: TGCAGTGCTAGGGTGAGCACTGAAGCTTTCTTT
d_gene: .; v_gene: TRBV3-1/TRBV3-2; j_gene: TRBJ1-4; abundance: .; CDR3aa: CASRLVPGEKLFF; CDR3nt: TGTGCCAGCAGGCTAGTCCCGGGGGAGAAACTGTTTTTT
d_gene: .; v_gene: TRBV30; j_gene: TRBJ1-1; abundance: once; CDR3aa: CAWSVLREAFF; CDR3nt: TGTGCCTGGAGTGTACTCAGGGAAGCTTTCTTT
d_gene: TRBD2; v_gene: TRBV2; j_gene: TRBJ2-7; abundance: .; CDR3aa: CASSEAGTSGSEQYF; CDR3nt: TGTGCCAGCAGTGAAGCCGGGACTAGCGGGAGCGAGCAGTACTTC
d_gene: .; v_gene: TRBV27; j_gene: TRBJ1-2; abundance: .; CDR3aa: CASSPTPGQNYGYTF; CDR3nt: TGTGCCAGCAGTCCCACACCCGGACAGAACTATGGCTACACCTTC
d_gene: TRBD2; v_gene: TRBV2; j_gene: TRBJ2-2; abundance: once; CDR3aa: CASKGLAGGNTGELFF; CDR3nt: TGTGCCAGCAAAGGACTAGCGGGGGGGAACACCGGGGAGCTGTTTTTT
d_gene: TRBD1; v_gene: TRBV19; j_gene: TRBJ1-4; abundance: .; CDR3aa: CASSVRQGTNEKLFF; CDR3nt: TGTGCCAGTAGTGTCCGACAGGGGACTAATGAAAAACTGTTTTTT
d_gene: .; v_gene: TRBV2; j_gene: TRBJ1-5; abundance: .; CDR3aa: CASSAPPRLNQPQHF; CDR3nt: TGTGCCAGCAGTGCGCCGCCGAGGTTGAATCAGCCCCAGCATTTT
d_gene: TRBD1; v_gene: TRBV7-9; j_gene: TRBJ2-3; abundance: many; CDR3aa: CASSWGQGAIDTQYF; CDR3nt: TGTGCCAGCAGCTGGGGACAGGGGGCAATAGATACGCAGTATTTT
d_gene: .; v_gene: TRBV19; j_gene: TRBJ1-2; abundance: .; CDR3aa: CASSRGDPYGYTF; CDR3nt: TGTGCCAGTAGCCGGGGGGACCCCTATGGCTACACCTTC
d_gene: TRBD2; v_gene: TRBV19; j_gene: TRBJ2-7; abundance: .; CDR3aa: CASSRLAGGKAYEQYF; CDR3nt: TGTGCCAGTAGTAGACTAGCGGGGGGAAAGGCCTACGAGCAGTACTTC
d_gene: .; v_gene: TRBV7-8; j_gene: TRBJ2-3; abundance: .; CDR3aa: CASSVTGGTDTQYF; CDR3nt: TGTGCCAGCAGCGTAACGGGGGGCACAGATACGCAGTATTTT
d_gene: .; v_gene: TRBV19; j_gene: TRBJ1-5; abundance: .; CDR3aa: CASSTGSTVGQPQHF; CDR3nt: TGTGCCAGTAGTACCGGGTCAACCGTGGGTCAGCCCCAGCATTTT
d_gene: .; v_gene: TRBV19; j_gene: TRBJ1-4; abundance: .; CDR3aa: CASSIFQGYATNEKLFF; CDR3nt: TGTGCCAGTAGTATATTTCAGGGCTATGCAACTAATGAAAAACTGTTTTTT
d_gene: .; v_gene: TRBV5-1; j_gene: TRBJ1-2; abundance: .; CDR3aa: CASSPGNYGYTF; CDR3nt: TGCGCCAGCAGCCCGGGGAACTATGGCTACACCTTC
d_gene: .; v_gene: TRBV5-1; j_gene: TRBJ1-1; abundance: .; CDR3aa: CARGEAFF; CDR3nt: TGCGCCCGGGGTGAAGCTTTCTTT
d_gene: TRBD2; v_gene: TRBV9; j_gene: TRBJ2-7; abundance: once; CDR3aa: CASSYSGGAVNEQYF; CDR3nt: TGTGCCAGCAGCTATAGCGGGGGGGCTGTCAACGAGCAGTACTTC
d_gene: .; v_gene: TRBV7-3; j_gene: TRBJ1-1; abundance: once; CDR3aa: CASSWAPNTEAFF; CDR3nt: TGTGCCAGCAGCTGGGCTCCGAACACTGAAGCTTTCTTT
d_gene: .; v_gene: TRBV18; j_gene: TRBJ2-7; abundance: .; CDR3aa: CASSPDRGADYEQYF; CDR3nt: TGTGCCAGCTCACCGGATCGGGGGGCTGACTACGAGCAGTACTTC
d_gene: TRBD1; v_gene: TRBV2; j_gene: TRBJ1-4; abundance: .; CDR3aa: CASGDSPATNEKLFF; CDR3nt: TGTGCCAGCGGGGACAGCCCTGCAACTAATGAAAAACTGTTTTTT
d_gene: .; v_gene: TRBV5-1; j_gene: TRBJ2-7; abundance: once; CDR3aa: CASSPTGLSYEQYF; CDR3nt: TGCGCCAGCAGCCCGACGGGACTCTCCTACGAGCAGTACTTC
d_gene: TRBD1; v_gene: TRBV5-1; j_gene: TRBJ2-7; abundance: .; CDR3aa: CASSGGQGFSYEQYF; CDR3nt: TGCGCCAGCAGCGGGGGACAGGGATTCTCCTACGAGCAGTACTTC
d_gene: .; v_gene: TRBV18; j_gene: TRBJ2-2; abundance: .; CDR3aa: CASSPAGTNTGELFF; CDR3nt: TGTGCCAGCTCACCAGCAGGGACGAACACCGGGGAGCTGTTTTTT
d_gene: .; v_gene: TRBV3-1/TRBV3-2; j_gene: TRBJ2-7; abundance: .; CDR3aa: CASSQDDGVTYEQYF; CDR3nt: TGTGCCAGCAGCCAAGATGACGGGGTTACCTACGAGCAGTACTTC
d_gene: TRBD2; v_gene: TRBV18; j_gene: TRBJ2-3; abundance: .; CDR3aa: CASSPGLAGGGPDTQYF; CDR3nt: TGTGCCAGCTCACCAGGACTAGCGGGAGGAGGCCCAGATACGCAGTATTTT
d_gene: TRBD1; v_gene: TRBV11-2; j_gene: TRBJ1-5; abundance: once; CDR3aa: CASSIDRGMYQPQHF; CDR3nt: TGTGCCAGCAGCATAGACAGGGGAATGTATCAGCCCCAGCATTTT
d_gene: TRBD1; v_gene: TRBV5-1; j_gene: TRBJ1-6; abundance: .; CDR3aa: CASSPGGQGTSPLHF; CDR3nt: TGCGCCAGCAGCCCAGGAGGACAGGGGACTTCACCCCTCCACTTT
d_gene: .; v_gene: TRBV6-2/TRBV6-3; j_gene: TRBJ1-4; abundance: once; CDR3aa: CASSYISRRATNEKLFF; CDR3nt: TGTGCCAGCAGTTATATCTCCAGGCGAGCAACTAATGAAAAACTGTTTTTT
d_gene: .; v_gene: TRBV3-1/TRBV3-2; j_gene: TRBJ1-6; abundance: few; CDR3aa: CASSLFGQSRNSPLHF; CDR3nt: TGTGCCAGCAGTCTATTTGGACAGAGCCGCAATTCACCCCTCCACTTT
d_gene: TRBD1; v_gene: TRBV18; j_gene: TRBJ2-7; abundance: .; CDR3aa: CASSGGGTGIYEQYF; CDR3nt: TGTGCCAGCTCAGGGGGGGGGACAGGGATCTACGAGCAGTACTTC
d_gene: .; v_gene: TRBV11-2; j_gene: TRBJ1-1; abundance: .; CDR3aa: CASSLERGTEAFF; CDR3nt: TGTGCCAGCAGCTTAGAGCGGGGTACTGAAGCTTTCTTT
d_gene: TRBD2; v_gene: TRBV3-1/TRBV3-2; j_gene: TRBJ2-1; abundance: .; CDR3aa: CASSPLGSGRVEQFF; CDR3nt: TGTGCCAGCAGCCCTCTGGGTAGCGGGAGGGTTGAGCAGTTCTTC
d_gene: .; v_gene: TRBV27; j_gene: TRBJ2-5; abundance: .; CDR3aa: CASSLVGSQRETQYF; CDR3nt: TGTGCCAGCAGTTTAGTTGGGAGCCAGAGGGAGACCCAGTACTTC
d_gene: .; v_gene: TRBV7-6; j_gene: TRBJ2-1; abundance: .; CDR3aa: CASSLEVRESQYNEQFF; CDR3nt: TGTGCCAGCAGCTTAGAAGTTCGGGAATCCCAATACAATGAGCAGTTCTTC
d_gene: .; v_gene: TRBV5-1; j_gene: TRBJ2-2; abundance: .; CDR3aa: CASSGGTDLTTGELFF; CDR3nt: TGCGCCAGCAGCGGCGGCACGGATCTAACCACCGGGGAGCTGTTTTTT
d_gene: .; v_gene: TRBV7-8; j_gene: TRBJ1-1; abundance: .; CDR3aa: CASSKLQVLGDTEAFF; CDR3nt: TGTGCCAGCAGTAAATTACAGGTTCTAGGGGACACTGAAGCTTTCTTT
d_gene: .; v_gene: TRBV10-3; j_gene: TRBJ2-7; abundance: .; CDR3aa: CAISGDSREQYF; CDR3nt: TGTGCCATCAGCGGTGACAGTCGGGAGCAGTACTTC
d_gene: .; v_gene: TRBV5-6; j_gene: TRBJ2-7; abundance: .; CDR3aa: CASRGGTGTEQYF; CDR3nt: TGTGCCAGCAGAGGCGGAACGGGTACCGAGCAGTACTTC
d_gene: TRBD2; v_gene: TRBV7-2; j_gene: TRBJ2-1; abundance: .; CDR3aa: CASSPTSGGSSYNEQFF; CDR3nt: TGTGCCAGCAGCCCAACTAGCGGGGGAAGCTCCTACAATGAGCAGTTCTTC